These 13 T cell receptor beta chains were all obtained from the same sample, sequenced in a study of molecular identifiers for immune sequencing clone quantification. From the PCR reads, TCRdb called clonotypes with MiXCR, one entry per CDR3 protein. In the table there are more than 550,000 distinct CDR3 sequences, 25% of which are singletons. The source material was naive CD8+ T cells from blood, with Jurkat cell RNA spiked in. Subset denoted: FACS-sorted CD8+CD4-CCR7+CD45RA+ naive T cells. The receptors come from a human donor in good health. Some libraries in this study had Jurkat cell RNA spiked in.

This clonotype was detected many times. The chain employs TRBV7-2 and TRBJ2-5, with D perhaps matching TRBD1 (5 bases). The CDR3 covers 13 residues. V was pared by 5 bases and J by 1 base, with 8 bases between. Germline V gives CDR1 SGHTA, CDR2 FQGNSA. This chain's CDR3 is CASSKDSQETQYF. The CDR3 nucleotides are TGTGCCAGCAGCAAAGACAGCCAAGAGACCCAGTACTTC. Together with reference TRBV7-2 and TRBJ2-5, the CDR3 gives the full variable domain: GAGVSQSPSNKVTEKGKDVELRCDPISGHTALYWYRQSLGQGLEFLIYFQGNSAPDKSGLPSDRFSAERTGGSVSTLTIQRTQQEDSAVYLCASSKDSQETQYFGPGTRLLVL.

The CDR3 DNA reads TGTGCCAGCAGTTTAGAACTAGCCATATCCACAGATACGCAGTATTTT. Translated, it gives CASSLELAISTDTQYF. This sequence joins TRBV6-6 and TRBJ2-3; D might be TRBD2 (6 bases). The germline V and J ends were trimmed by 4 bases and 2 bases, with 16 bases remaining between them. CDR1 and CDR2 from the germline V gene are MNHNY and SVGAGI (reference sequence). The CDR3 extends over 16 amino acids.

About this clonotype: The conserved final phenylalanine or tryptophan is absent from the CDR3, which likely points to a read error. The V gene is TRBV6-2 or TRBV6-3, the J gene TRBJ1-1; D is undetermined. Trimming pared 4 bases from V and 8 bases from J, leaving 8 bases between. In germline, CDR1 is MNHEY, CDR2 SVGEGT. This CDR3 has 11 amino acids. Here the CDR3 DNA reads TGTGCCAGCAGTTCCGGAGGAGAAGCTTTCCTT. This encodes CASSSGGEAFL.

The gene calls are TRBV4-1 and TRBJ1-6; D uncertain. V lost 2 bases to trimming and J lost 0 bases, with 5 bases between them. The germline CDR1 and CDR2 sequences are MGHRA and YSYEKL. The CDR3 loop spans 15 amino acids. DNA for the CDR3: TGCGCCAGCAGCCAAACTAGCTCCTATAATTCACCCCTCCACTTT. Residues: CASSQTSSYNSPLHF.

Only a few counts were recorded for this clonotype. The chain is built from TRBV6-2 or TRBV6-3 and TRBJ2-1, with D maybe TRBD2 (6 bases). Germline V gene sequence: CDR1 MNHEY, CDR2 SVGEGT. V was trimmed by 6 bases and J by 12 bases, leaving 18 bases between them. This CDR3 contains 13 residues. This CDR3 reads CASRARGLLLQFF. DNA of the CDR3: TGTGCCAGCAGGGCGAGGGGACTGCTCTTGCAGTTCTTC.

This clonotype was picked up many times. CDR3 coding DNA: TGTGCCAGCCAACTCCAAGAGACCCAGTACTTC. Translating it yields CASQLQETQYF. The gene calls are TRBV13 and TRBJ2-5; the D is unclear. Trimming cost V 8 bases and J 1 base, with 5 bases left between them. CDR3 length: 11 residues. Germline CDR1 PRHDT, CDR2 FYEKMQ (reference sequence).

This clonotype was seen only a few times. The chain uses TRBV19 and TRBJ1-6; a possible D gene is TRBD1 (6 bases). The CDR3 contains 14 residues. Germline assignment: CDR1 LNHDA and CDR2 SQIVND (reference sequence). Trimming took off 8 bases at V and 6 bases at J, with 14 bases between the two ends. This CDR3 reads CASGSTGLNSPLHF. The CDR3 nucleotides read TGTGCCAGTGGATCGACAGGCCTTAATTCACCCCTCCACTTT. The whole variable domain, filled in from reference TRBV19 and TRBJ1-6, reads DGGITQSPKYLFRKEGQNVTLSCEQNLNHDAMYWYRQDPGQGLRLIYYSQIVNDFQKGDIAEGYSVSREKKESFPLTVTSAQKNPTAFYLCASGSTGLNSPLHFGNGTRLTVT.

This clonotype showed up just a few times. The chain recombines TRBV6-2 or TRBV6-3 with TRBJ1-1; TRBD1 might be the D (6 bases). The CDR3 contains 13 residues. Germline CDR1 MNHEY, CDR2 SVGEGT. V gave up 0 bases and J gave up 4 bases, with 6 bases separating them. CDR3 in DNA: TGTGCCAGCAGTTACTCGGGGGCCACTGAAGCTTTCTTT. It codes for CASSYSGATEAFF.

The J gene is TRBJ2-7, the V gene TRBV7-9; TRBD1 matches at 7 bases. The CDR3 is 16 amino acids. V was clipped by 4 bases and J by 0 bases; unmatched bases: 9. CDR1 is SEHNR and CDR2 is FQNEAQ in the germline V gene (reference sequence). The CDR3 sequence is CASSSPGTASSYEQYF. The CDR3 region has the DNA TGTGCCAGCAGCTCGCCGGGGACAGCTAGCTCCTACGAGCAGTACTTC. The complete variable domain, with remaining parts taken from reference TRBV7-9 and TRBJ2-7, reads DTGVSQNPRHKITKRGQNVTFRCDPISEHNRLYWYRQTLGQGPEFLTYFQNEAQLEKSRLLSDRFSAERPKGSFSTLEIQRTEQGDSAMYLCASSSPGTASSYEQYFGPGTRLTVT.

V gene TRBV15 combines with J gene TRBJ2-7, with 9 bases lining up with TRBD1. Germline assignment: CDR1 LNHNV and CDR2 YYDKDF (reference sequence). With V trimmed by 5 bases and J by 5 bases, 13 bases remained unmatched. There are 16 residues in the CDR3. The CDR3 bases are TGTGCCACCAGCGATAACCCGGGACAGGGAGGGGACGAGCAGTACTTC. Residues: CATSDNPGQGGDEQYF. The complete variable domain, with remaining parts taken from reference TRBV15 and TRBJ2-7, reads DAMVIQNPRYQVTQFGKPVTLSCSQTLNHNVMYWYQQKSSQAPKLLFHYYDKDFNNEADTPDNFQSRRPNTSFCFLDIRSPGLGDTAMYLCATSDNPGQGGDEQYFGPGTRLTVT.

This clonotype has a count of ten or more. CDR3 DNA sequence: TGTGCCAGCAGCCCAGTGGCGCCCGAGCAGTACTTC. Translating it yields CASSPVAPEQYF. The chain links TRBV7-8 to TRBJ2-7; D is undetermined. The V and J ends lost 5 bases and 6 bases respectively, with 11 bases between them. Germline V lookup: CDR1 SGHVS, CDR2 FQNEAQ. The CDR3 consists of 12 residues.

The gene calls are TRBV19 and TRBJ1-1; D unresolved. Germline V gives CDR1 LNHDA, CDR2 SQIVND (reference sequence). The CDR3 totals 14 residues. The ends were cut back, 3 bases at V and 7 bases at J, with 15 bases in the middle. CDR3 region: CASSIDLTAIEAFF. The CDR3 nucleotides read TGTGCCAGTAGTATCGACCTCACGGCAATTGAAGCTTTCTTT. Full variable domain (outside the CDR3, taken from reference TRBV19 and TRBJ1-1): DGGITQSPKYLFRKEGQNVTLSCEQNLNHDAMYWYRQDPGQGLRLIYYSQIVNDFQKGDIAEGYSVSREKKESFPLTVTSAQKNPTAFYLCASSIDLTAIEAFFGQGTRLTVV.

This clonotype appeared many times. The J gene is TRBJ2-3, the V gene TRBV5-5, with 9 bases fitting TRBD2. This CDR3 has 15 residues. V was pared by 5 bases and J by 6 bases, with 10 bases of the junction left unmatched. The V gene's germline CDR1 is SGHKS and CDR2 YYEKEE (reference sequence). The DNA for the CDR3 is TGTGCCAGCAGTTCCACGGGACTAGCATCCGATACGCAGTATTTT. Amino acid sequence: CASSSTGLASDTQYF.